A single sample is the source of the 9 T cell receptor beta chains below, sequenced in a study of monozygotic twins with inflammatory bowel disease. Reanalyzing the 5' RACE reads, TCRdb keeps one entry per CDR3 protein, without DNA. There are a few hundred thousand distinct CDR3 sequences in the sample, with 2% to 2.5% held by the top ten. What was sequenced was blood. The receptors were gathered from a human donor with ulcerative colitis or Crohn's disease, or a healthy co-twin of an affected twin (not recorded which).

The V and J genes are TRBV20-1 and TRBJ2-7; as DNA is missing, the TRBD1 call by TCRdb cannot be tested. Per the germline V gene, CDR1 is DFQATT and CDR2 is SNEGSKA (reference sequence). The CDR3 loop spans 14 amino acids. The CDR3 loop is CSARPGQLSYEQYF.

V gene TRBV3-1 combines with J gene TRBJ1-2; without DNA, the TCRdb call of TRBD1 cannot be checked. This CDR3 spans 15 amino acids. Per germline, CDR1 LGHDT and CDR2 YNNKEL (reference sequence). The chain's CDR3 is CASSQEFARGPGYTF.

The CDR3 sequence: CASSTPGLAGHFYEQYF. This chain joins TRBV28 and TRBJ2-7; as DNA is missing, the TRBD2 call by TCRdb cannot be tested. The CDR3 sequence is 17 residues long. From germline, CDR1 is MDHEN and CDR2 SYDVKM.

The rearrangement uses TRBV20-1 and TRBJ2-7; TCRdb's assignment of TRBD2 cannot be checked, as there is no DNA. Germline CDR1 and CDR2: DFQATT and SNEGSKA (reference sequence). This CDR3 region has 13 residues. The CDR3 spells CSVKTRATYEQYF.

The chain has TRBV11-2 and TRBJ1-3; without DNA, the TCRdb call of TRBD1 cannot be checked. Germline CDR1 reads SGHAT; CDR2 reads FQNNGV. The CDR3 spans 17 residues. This chain's CDR3 is CASSPLGRAISGNTIYF. Together with reference TRBV11-2 and TRBJ1-3, the CDR3 gives the full variable domain: EAGVAQSPRYKIIEKRQSVAFWCNPISGHATLYWYQQILGQGPKLLIQFQNNGVVDDSQLPKDRFSAERLKGVDSTLKIQPAKLEDSAVYLCASSPLGRAISGNTIYFGEGSWLTVV.

V and J are TRBV12-3 or TRBV12-4 and TRBJ2-3. The CDR3 extends over 12 amino acids. CDR3 in amino acids: CASSPTEDTQYF.

J is TRBJ2-1 and V is TRBV6-2 or TRBV6-3; TCRdb's D call of TRBD2 is untestable without DNA. This CDR3 has 16 residues. The germline V gene has CDR1 MNHEY and CDR2 SVGEGT. The CDR3 spells CASSYSRQARTNEQFF.

The chain employs TRBV19 and TRBJ2-6; no DNA is available, so the TRBD1 call from TCRdb remains unchecked. Germline CDR1 and CDR2: LNHDA and SQIVND (reference sequence). This CDR3 region has 17 residues. CDR3 sequence reads: CASTSRQGGSGANVLTF.

V and J are TRBV7-2 and TRBJ1-2. Germline CDR1 and CDR2: SGHTA and FQGNSA. This CDR3 region has 15 residues. The CDR3 region is CASSLESIRVEGYTF.